This entry describes one TCR beta chain. V was shortened by 0 bases and J by 7 bases, with 16 bases between the two germline ends. CDR1 and CDR2 from the germline V gene are MNHEY and SVGAGI. The CDR3 has 16 amino acids. The sample is drawn from a study of blood T cell repertoires in COVID-19. Study summary: Researchers got acute and convalescent COVID-19 samples from the United States, Italy and Spain. PBMCs, B-cell-depleted T cells, or T cells provided the cDNA or gDNA that made up the material.

Original processing notes: Researchers report that nucleated cell counts were estimated from reference gene primer amplification. Here immunoSEQ multiplex PCR was the method, and the copy in TCRdb shows in-frame clones only, minus some. V, J and clone size reflect that table, while D and trimming were determined from the DNA. The sample lists around 93,000 clones, around 79% occurring once. The receptor was isolated from an elderly woman with acute or convalescent COVID-19. The chain couples TRBV6-5 to TRBJ1-5; perhaps TRBD1 as D (5 bases). The material sequenced was peripheral blood. The CDR3 spells CASSYSVSGSGQPQHF. The CDR3 coding sequence is TGTGCCAGCAGTTACTCGGTTTCAGGGTCAGGGCAGCCCCAGCATTTT.